This T cell receptor beta chain was recorded in a study of cytomegalovirus exposure and HLA in healthy donors. Points from the study as a whole: Differences between HLA loci emerged in a later analysis of TCR association rates, with DRB1 most and HLA-C fewest. Reported results showed that the classifier diagnosed cytomegalovirus status with high specificity and sensitivity. Rare TCR sequences dominated, though some public TCRs recurred in many donors.

PCR was performed using 60 Vbeta and 13 Jbeta primers. Sequencing used immunoSEQ multiplex PCR; TCRdb keeps in-frame clones, though not all of them. This sample carries around 130,000 clones, 82% of them seen once, and the ten largest clones take around 1.5%. Germline assignment: CDR1 GTSNPN and CDR2 SVGIG (reference sequence). The V gene lost 3 bases and the J gene lost 7 bases, with 24 bases spanning the gap. CDR3 length equals 17 residues. Of note for this clone: Its antigen is currently unknown.

The chain is built from TRBV30 and TRBJ1-4, with D perhaps TRBD1 (6 bases). This receptor was obtained from a young woman in good health and CMV-seronegative. Sequencing was done on a sample of PBMCs. CDR3 in DNA: TGTGCCTGGAGCGCCACCGGGACACCCCGTGCGGGTGAAAAACTGTTTTTT. It translates to CAWSATGTPRAGEKLFF.